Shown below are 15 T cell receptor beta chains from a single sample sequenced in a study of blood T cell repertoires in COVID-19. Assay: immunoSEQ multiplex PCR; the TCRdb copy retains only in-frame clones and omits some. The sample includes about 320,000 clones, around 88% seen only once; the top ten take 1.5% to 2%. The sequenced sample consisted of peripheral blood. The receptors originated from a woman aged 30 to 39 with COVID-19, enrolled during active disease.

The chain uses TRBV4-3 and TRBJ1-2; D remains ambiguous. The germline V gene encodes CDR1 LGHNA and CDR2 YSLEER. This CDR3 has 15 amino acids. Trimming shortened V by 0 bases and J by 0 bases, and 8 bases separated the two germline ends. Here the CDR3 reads CASSQDYNSNYGYTF. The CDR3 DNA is TGCGCCAGCAGCCAAGATTACAATTCTAACTATGGCTACACCTTC.

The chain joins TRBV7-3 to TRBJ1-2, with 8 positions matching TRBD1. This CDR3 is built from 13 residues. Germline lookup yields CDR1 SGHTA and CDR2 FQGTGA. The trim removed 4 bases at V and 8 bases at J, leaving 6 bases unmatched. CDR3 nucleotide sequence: TGTGCCAGCAGCTCCGCAGGGGGCGCGGGCTACACCTTC. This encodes CASSSAGGAGYTF. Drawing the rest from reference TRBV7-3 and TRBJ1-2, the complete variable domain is GAGVSQTPSNKVTEKGKYVELRCDPISGHTALYWYRQSLGQGPEFLIYFQGTGAADDSGLPNDRFFAVRPEGSVSTLKIQRTERGDSAVYLCASSSAGGAGYTFGSGTRLTVV.

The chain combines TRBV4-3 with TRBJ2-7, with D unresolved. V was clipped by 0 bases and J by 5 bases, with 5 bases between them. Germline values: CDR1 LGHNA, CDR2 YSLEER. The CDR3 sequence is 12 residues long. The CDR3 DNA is TGCGCCAGCAGCCAAGATGAGGACGAGCAGTACTTC. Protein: CASSQDEDEQYF.

CDR3 in amino acids: CASSLVQGHEKLFF. In DNA form, the CDR3 reads TGTGCCAGCAGTTTGGTGCAGGGTCATGAAAAACTGTTTTTT. This chain uses TRBV28 with TRBJ1-4; D perhaps matches TRBD1 (5 bases). The CDR3 has 14 residues. V was trimmed by 3 bases and J by 6 bases, leaving 11 bases between them. CDR1 is MDHEN, CDR2 SYDVKM, per germline.

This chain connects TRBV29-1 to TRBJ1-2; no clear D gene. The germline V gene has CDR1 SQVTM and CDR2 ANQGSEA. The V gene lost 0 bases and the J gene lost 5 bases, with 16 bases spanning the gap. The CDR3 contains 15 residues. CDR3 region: CSVEDFRKSTYGYTF. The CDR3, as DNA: TGCAGCGTTGAAGATTTCAGGAAGTCCACTTATGGCTACACCTTC. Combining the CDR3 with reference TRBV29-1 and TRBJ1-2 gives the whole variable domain SAVISQKPSRDICQRGTSLTIQCQVDSQVTMMFWYRQQPGQSLTLIATANQGSEATYESGFVIDKFPISRPNLTFSTLTVSNMSPEDSSIYLCSVEDFRKSTYGYTFGSGTRLTVV.

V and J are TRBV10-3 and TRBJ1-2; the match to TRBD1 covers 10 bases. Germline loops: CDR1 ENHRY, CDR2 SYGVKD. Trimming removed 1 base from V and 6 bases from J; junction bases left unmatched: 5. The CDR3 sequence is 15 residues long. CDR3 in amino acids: CAISEFPDRGDGYTF. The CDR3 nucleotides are TGTGCCATCAGTGAGTTCCCGGACAGGGGGGATGGCTACACCTTC.

This CDR3 reads CASSQAVGQNNYGYTF. In DNA form, the CDR3 reads TGTGCCAGCAGCCAAGCGGTAGGACAAAATAACTATGGCTACACCTTC. The chain uses TRBV4-2 and TRBJ1-2; possibly TRBD1 for D (5 bases). Trimming took off 1 base at V and 1 base at J, with 13 bases between the two ends. In germline, CDR1 is LGHNA, CDR2 YNFKEQ. This CDR3 region has 16 residues.

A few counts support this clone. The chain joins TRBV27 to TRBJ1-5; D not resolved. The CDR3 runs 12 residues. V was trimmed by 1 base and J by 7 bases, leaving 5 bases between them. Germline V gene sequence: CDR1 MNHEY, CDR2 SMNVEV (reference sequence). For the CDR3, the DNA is TGTGCCAGCAGTTTATTTGGCCAGCCCCAGCATTTT. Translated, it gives CASSLFGQPQHF.

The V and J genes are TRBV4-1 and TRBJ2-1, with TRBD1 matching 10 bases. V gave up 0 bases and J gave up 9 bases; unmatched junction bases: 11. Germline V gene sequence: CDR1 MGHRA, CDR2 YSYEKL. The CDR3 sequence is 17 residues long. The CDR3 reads CASSQDIPGQGIIEQFF. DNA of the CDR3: TGCGCCAGCAGCCAAGACATACCGGGACAGGGGATAATTGAGCAGTTCTTC.

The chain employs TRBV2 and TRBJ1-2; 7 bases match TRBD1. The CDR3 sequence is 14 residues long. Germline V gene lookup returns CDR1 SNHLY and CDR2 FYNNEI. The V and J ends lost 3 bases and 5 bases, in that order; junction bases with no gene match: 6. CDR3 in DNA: TGTGCCAGCAGTGAGGAGGGGGCGCAATATGGCTACACCTTC. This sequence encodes CASSEEGAQYGYTF.

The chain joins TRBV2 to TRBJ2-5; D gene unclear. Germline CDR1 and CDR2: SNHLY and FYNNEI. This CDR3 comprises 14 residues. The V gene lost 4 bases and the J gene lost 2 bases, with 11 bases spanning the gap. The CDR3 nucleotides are TGTGCCAGCAGTGGACTCGGATTTCAAGAGACCCAGTACTTC. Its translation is CASSGLGFQETQYF.

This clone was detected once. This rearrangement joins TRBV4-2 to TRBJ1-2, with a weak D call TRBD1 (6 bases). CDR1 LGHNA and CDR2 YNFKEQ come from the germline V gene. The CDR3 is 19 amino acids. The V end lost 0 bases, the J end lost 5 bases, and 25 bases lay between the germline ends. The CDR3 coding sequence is TGTGCCAGCAGCCAAGATACCCAAGGTGAGACAGGCATGGCGTATGGCTACACCTTC. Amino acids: CASSQDTQGETGMAYGYTF.

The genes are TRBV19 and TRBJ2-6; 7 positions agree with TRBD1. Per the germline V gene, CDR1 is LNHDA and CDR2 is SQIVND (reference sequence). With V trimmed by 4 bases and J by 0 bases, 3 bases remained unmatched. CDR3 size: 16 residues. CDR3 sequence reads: CASSTSGGSGANVLTF. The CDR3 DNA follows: TGTGCCAGTAGTACCTCAGGGGGCTCTGGGGCCAACGTCCTGACTTTC.

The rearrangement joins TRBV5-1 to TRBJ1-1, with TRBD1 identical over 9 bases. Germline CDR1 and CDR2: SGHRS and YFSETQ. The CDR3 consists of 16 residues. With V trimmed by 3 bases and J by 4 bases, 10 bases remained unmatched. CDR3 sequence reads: CASSWTGTGHTTEAFF. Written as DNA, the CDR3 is TGCGCCAGCAGCTGGACCGGGACAGGGCACACCACTGAAGCTTTCTTT.

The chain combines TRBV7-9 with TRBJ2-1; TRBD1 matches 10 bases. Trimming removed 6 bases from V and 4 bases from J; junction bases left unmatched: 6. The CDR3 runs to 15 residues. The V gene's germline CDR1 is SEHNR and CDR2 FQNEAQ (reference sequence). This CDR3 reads CASRAGTGAYNEQFF. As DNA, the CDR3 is TGTGCCAGCAGGGCCGGGACAGGGGCTTACAATGAGCAGTTCTTC.